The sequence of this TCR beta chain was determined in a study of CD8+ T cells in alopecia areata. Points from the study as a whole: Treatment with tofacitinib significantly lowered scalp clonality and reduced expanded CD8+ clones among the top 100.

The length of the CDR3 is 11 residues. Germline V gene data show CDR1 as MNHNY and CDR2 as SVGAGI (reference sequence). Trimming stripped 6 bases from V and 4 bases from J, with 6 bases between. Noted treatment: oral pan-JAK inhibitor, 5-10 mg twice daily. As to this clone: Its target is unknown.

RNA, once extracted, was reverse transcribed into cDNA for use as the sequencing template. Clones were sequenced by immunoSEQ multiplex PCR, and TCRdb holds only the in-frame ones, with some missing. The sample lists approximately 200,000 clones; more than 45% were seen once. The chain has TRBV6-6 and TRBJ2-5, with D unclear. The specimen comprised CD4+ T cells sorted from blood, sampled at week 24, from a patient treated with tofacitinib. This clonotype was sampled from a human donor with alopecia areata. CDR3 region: CASSSRETQYF. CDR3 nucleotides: TGTGCCAGCAGCTCTAGAGAGACCCAGTACTTC.